One sample yielded the 25 T cell receptor beta chains listed below, sequenced in a study of beta chain features in type 1 diabetes. As every portion of the isolated RNA was reverse transcribed, the sequencing read expressed TCRB transcripts. The repertoire was sequenced with immunoSEQ multiplex PCR; TCRdb's copy has only in-frame clones and lacks some. The sample consists of approximately 140,000 clones, nearly 50% of them appearing once. Material for sequencing was Tregs from blood. The receptors here all came from a man between 18 and 35 years old in good health.

The chain employs TRBV5-1 and TRBJ2-3; possible D gene TRBD2, 5 bases. This CDR3 comprises 16 residues. The germline V gene has CDR1 SGHRS and CDR2 YFSETQ. Trimming removed 4 bases at V and 5 bases at J, with 20 bases between. CDR3 region: CASSLQSSRSGDTQYF. The CDR3, as DNA: TGCGCCAGCAGCCTCCAATCCAGCAGGAGCGGAGATACGCAGTATTTT.

The J gene is TRBJ2-7, the V gene TRBV10-3; D perhaps matches TRBD1 (5 bases). V was trimmed by 5 bases and J by 3 bases, leaving 8 bases between them. This CDR3 contains 12 residues. Germline V gene data show CDR1 as ENHRY and CDR2 as SYGVKD. The CDR3 is CAISTQGYEQYF. The CDR3 nucleotides read TGTGCCATCAGTACGCAGGGCTACGAGCAGTACTTC.

This clone has more than one count but fewer than ten. The chain carries TRBV28 and TRBJ2-7; perhaps TRBD2 as D (5 bases). Germline V CDR1 and CDR2: MDHEN, SYDVKM. Trimming shortened V by 6 bases and J by 2 bases, and 17 bases separated the two germline ends. The CDR3 runs 15 residues. Here the CDR3 DNA reads TGTGCCAGCAGCCAGATCCCACGGGGAACCTACGAGCAGTACTTC. Translating it yields CASSQIPRGTYEQYF.

V gene TRBV28 combines with J gene TRBJ2-5, with TRBD2 identical over 8 bases. V shed 3 bases and J 4 bases; nucleotides not matched to a gene: 13. This CDR3 has 17 residues. Germline V CDR1 and CDR2: MDHEN, SYDVKM. The CDR3 bases are TGTGCCAGCAGTTTTCGGGCTGTGGGACTAGGGGGAGAGACCCAGTACTTC. Amino acids: CASSFRAVGLGGETQYF.

The chain recombines TRBV5-6 with TRBJ1-1; perhaps TRBD1 as D (6 bases). The CDR3 sequence is 15 residues long. Germline V gene sequence: CDR1 SGHDT, CDR2 YYEEEE. Trimming pared 3 bases from V and 0 bases from J, leaving 12 bases between. The CDR3 nucleotides read TGTGCCAGCAGCTGGGGGCCAGAAATGAACACTGAAGCTTTCTTT. This translates into CASSWGPEMNTEAFF.

This chain connects TRBV30 to TRBJ2-7, with a weak D call TRBD2 (5 bases). Germline assignment: CDR1 GTSNPN and CDR2 SVGIG (reference sequence). The CDR3 sequence is 13 residues long. V lost 0 bases, J lost 5 bases, and 11 bases lay in between. Here the CDR3 reads CAWSVRLRDEQYF. The CDR3 DNA follows: TGTGCCTGGAGTGTAAGATTGAGGGACGAGCAGTACTTC.

This chain links TRBV5-1 with TRBJ2-7; 9 nucleotides match TRBD1. Germline values: CDR1 SGHRS, CDR2 YFSETQ. The CDR3 runs to 14 residues. Trimming removed 5 bases from V and 2 bases from J; junction bases left unmatched: 5. CDR3 nucleotides: TGCGCCAGCAGGCAGGGACAGGGAGCCTACGAGCAGTACTTC. Its protein is CASRQGQGAYEQYF.

The chain is built from TRBV7-6 and TRBJ2-7; tentative D call: TRBD1 (5 bases). V dropped 1 base and J dropped 6 bases, with 16 bases sitting between them. Germline CDR1 SGHVS, CDR2 FNYEAQ. The CDR3 is made up of 15 amino acids. The CDR3 reads CASSLEFTGSFEQYF. The CDR3 bases are TGTGCCAGCAGCTTAGAATTCACAGGTTCGTTCGAGCAGTACTTC.

CDR3 loop: CASSLAASGGSYEQYF. The CDR3 bases are TGTGCCAGCAGCTTAGCGGCTAGCGGGGGATCCTACGAGCAGTACTTC. The rearrangement uses TRBV7-2 and TRBJ2-7; 10 nucleotides match TRBD2. Germline V gene lookup returns CDR1 SGHTA and CDR2 FQGNSA. The CDR3 extends over 16 amino acids. With 0 bases clipped from V and 1 base from J, the junction kept 3 bases outside the gene matches.

This clone was observed a handful of times. This rearrangement joins TRBV2 to TRBJ2-1; TRBD1 aligns across 11 bases. The CDR3 sequence is 13 residues long. The germline gives CDR1 SNHLY, CDR2 FYNNEI. J was trimmed by 6 bases and V by 7 bases; bases with no gene match: 2. CDR3 DNA: TGTGCCAGCAATGGACAGGGGGCCAATGAGCAGTTCTTC. It specifies CASNGQGANEQFF.

The chain combines TRBV30 with TRBJ1-2, with 8 bases identical to TRBD1. Unmatched junction bases numbered 4, after V lost 3 bases and J lost 4 bases. CDR3 length: 13 residues. CDR1 GTSNPN and CDR2 SVGIG come from the germline V gene (reference sequence). The chain's CDR3 is CAWRQGEAYGYTF. The CDR3, as DNA: TGTGCCTGGAGACAGGGGGAGGCCTATGGCTACACCTTC. Looking up the rest from reference TRBV30 and TRBJ1-2 gives the full variable domain: SQTIHQWPATLVQPVGSPLSLECTVEGTSNPNLYWYRQAAGRGLQLLFYSVGIGQISSEVPQNLSASRPQDRQFILSSKKLLLSDSGFYLCAWRQGEAYGYTFGSGTRLTVV.

The J gene is TRBJ2-7, the V gene TRBV4-3; 9 bases are shared with TRBD1. The CDR3 totals 17 residues. Germline CDR1 LGHNA, CDR2 YSLEER. J was trimmed by 2 bases and V by 4 bases; bases with no gene match: 12. The CDR3 bases are TGCGCCAGCAGCCGAGCACCGCCGGGACAGGGTACCTACGAGCAGTACTTC. Encoded protein: CASSRAPPGQGTYEQYF.

The genes are TRBV5-1 and TRBJ1-1, with TRBD1 matching 7 bases. Trimming took 4 bases from V and 2 from J; bases not matched to a gene: 8. The CDR3 is 15 residues long. CDR1 is SGHRS and CDR2 is YFSETQ in the germline V gene. The CDR3 bases are TGCGCCAGCAGCGGAAAGACAGGGTATAACACTGAAGCTTTCTTT. It specifies CASSGKTGYNTEAFF.

This clone was seen only once. V and J are TRBV4-2 and TRBJ2-1; D might be TRBD2 (5 bases). The length of the CDR3 is 14 residues. V was cut by 5 bases and J by 7 bases, with 15 bases left in between. Per the germline V gene, CDR1 is LGHNA and CDR2 is YNFKEQ. In DNA form, the CDR3 reads TGTGCCAGCAGCTCCGGTCTTGAGCGGAATGAGCAGTTCTTC. Translation: CASSSGLERNEQFF.

In this sample, this clone turned up a few times. This chain connects TRBV23-1 to TRBJ1-1, with a weak D call TRBD1 (5 bases). TRBV23-1 is an open reading frame whose function is uncertain. The CDR3 covers 17 residues. Trimming took 2 bases from V and 1 from J, leaving 17 bases between them. Here the CDR3 reads CASSQPLSYRTNTEAFF. Written as DNA, the CDR3 is TGCGCCAGCAGTCAACCCTTGTCGTACAGGACGAACACTGAAGCTTTCTTT.

This clone was seen only a few times. This chain joins TRBV2 and TRBJ2-3; no clear D gene. Trimming removed 3 bases at V and 1 base at J, with 11 bases between. The CDR3 loop spans 15 amino acids. Germline lookup yields CDR1 SNHLY and CDR2 FYNNEI. In DNA form, the CDR3 reads TGTGCCAGCAGTGAGTGGAATCGGGGCACAGATACGCAGTATTTT. As protein: CASSEWNRGTDTQYF.

This clone was seen a few times. CDR3 sequence reads: CASRRSGGVYQPQHF. CDR3 bases: TGTGCCAGTAGACGAAGCGGGGGGGTGTATCAGCCCCAGCATTTT. The genes are TRBV19 and TRBJ1-5; D is perhaps TRBD1 (5 bases). Germline CDR1 LNHDA, CDR2 SQIVND (reference sequence). The CDR3 consists of 15 residues. Trimming took off 6 bases at V and 5 bases at J, with 17 bases between the two ends.

CDR3 sequence: CASSLGRNSGANVLTF. The CDR3 coding sequence is TGTGCCAGCAGCCTAGGCAGAAACTCTGGGGCCAACGTCCTGACTTTC. The chain combines TRBV7-9 with TRBJ2-6; no clear D. The CDR3 is 16 amino acids. Germline assignment: CDR1 SEHNR and CDR2 FQNEAQ (reference sequence). Trimming stripped 5 bases from V and 0 bases from J, with 11 bases between.

This clone was observed a few times. The chain employs TRBV5-4 and TRBJ1-5; D unresolved. The germline gives CDR1 SGHNT, CDR2 YYREEE (reference sequence). The germline V and J ends were trimmed by 4 bases and 1 base, with 9 bases remaining between them. The CDR3 extends over 14 amino acids. Written as DNA, the CDR3 is TGTGCCAGCAGCCTGGGAAGCAGCAATCAGCCCCAGCATTTT. This codes for CASSLGSSNQPQHF. Filled out from reference TRBV5-4 and TRBJ1-5, the complete variable domain reads ETGVTQSPTHLIKTRGQQVTLRCSSQSGHNTVSWYQQALGQGPQFIFQYYREEENGRGNFPPRFSGLQFPNYSSELNVNALELDDSALYLCASSLGSSNQPQHFGDGTRLSIL.

The V and J genes are TRBV10-2 and TRBJ1-1, with 9 bases lining up with TRBD1. The J segment lost 0 bases and the V segment lost 7 bases, leaving 3 bases of the junction unmatched. The CDR3 totals 14 residues. Germline CDR1 and CDR2: WSHSY and SAAADI. CDR3 sequence reads: CASITGGLNTEAFF. CDR3 bases: TGCGCCAGCATCACAGGGGGCCTGAACACTGAAGCTTTCTTT.

This clone was seen a few times. V and J are TRBV29-1 and TRBJ2-3, with 13 positions matching TRBD2. Germline CDR1 and CDR2: SQVTM and ANQGSEA. The CDR3 is 16 amino acids. V lost 7 bases and J lost 10; bases outside the gene matches: 17. The CDR3 coding sequence is TGCAGCGCTCGACTGGGGCCGGGGACTAGCGGGACGGCGCAGTATTTT. Translation gives CSARLGPGTSGTAQYF.

This clone was found a few times. In nucleotides, the CDR3 is TGTGCCAGCAGCTTAGCGCTGGGCAGATTCTACGAGCAGTACTTC. Amino acids: CASSLALGRFYEQYF. The chain couples TRBV7-2 to TRBJ2-7; D is uncertain. CDR1 and CDR2 (germline): SGHTA, FQGNSA. CDR3 length: 15 residues. V lost 0 bases and J 3 bases, leaving 12 bases between the germline ends.

In this sample, this clone turned up a few times. V usage is TRBV7-2 and J usage is TRBJ2-3; D is uncertain. Trimming took 2 bases from V and 2 from J, leaving 5 bases between them. Germline V gene lookup returns CDR1 SGHTA and CDR2 FQGNSA. The CDR3 loop spans 13 amino acids. CDR3 bases: TGTGCCAGCAGCTTACCCGTCACAGATACGCAGTATTTT. It is translated as CASSLPVTDTQYF. Full variable domain (missing parts from reference TRBV7-2 and TRBJ2-3): GAGVSQSPSNKVTEKGKDVELRCDPISGHTALYWYRQSLGQGLEFLIYFQGNSAPDKSGLPSDRFSAERTGGSVSTLTIQRTQQEDSAVYLCASSLPVTDTQYFGPGTRLTVL.

This clone has a handful of counts. This sequence joins TRBV9 and TRBJ1-6, with 7 bases aligning to TRBD1. Germline V gene sequence: CDR1 SGDLS, CDR2 YYNGEE. The CDR3 consists of 14 residues. The V and J ends lost 4 bases and 7 bases, in that order; junction bases with no gene match: 5. The CDR3 nucleotides are TGTGCCAGCAGCCGCAGGGGGAGCAATTCACCCCTCCACTTT. This encodes CASSRRGSNSPLHF.

This clone was detected once. This chain joins TRBV5-1 and TRBJ2-7, with 15 bases identical to TRBD2. The germline V gene has CDR1 SGHRS and CDR2 YFSETQ. The CDR3 sequence is 16 residues long. V lost 0 bases, J lost 6 bases, and 4 bases stayed unmatched. This CDR3 is CASSLGTSGGAFEQYF. The CDR3 nucleotides read TGCGCCAGCAGCTTGGGGACTAGCGGGGGGGCGTTCGAGCAGTACTTC. The variable domain in full, completed from reference TRBV5-1 and TRBJ2-7, reads KAGVTQTPRYLIKTRGQQVTLSCSPISGHRSVSWYQQTPGQGLQFLFEYFSETQRNKGNFPGRFSGRQFSNSRSEMNVSTLELGDSALYLCASSLGTSGGAFEQYFGPGTRLTVT.